This T cell receptor beta chain comes out of a study of T-cell reconstitution after alpha-beta-depleted transplantation in children. Germline CDR1 reads DFQATT; CDR2 reads SNEGSKA (reference sequence). The CDR3 contains 18 residues. With 0 bases removed from V and 0 bases from J, the gap between germline ends came to 18 bases. This clonotype was detected many times. A library of TCRbeta sequences, prepared with unique molecular identifiers, was generated. TCRdb passed the PCR reads through MiXCR, listing each CDR3 protein once. The profile covers hundreds of thousands of distinct CDR3 sequences, with roughly 17% appearing a single time and 1.1% taken by the ten largest.

This chain connects TRBV20-1 to TRBJ1-5; no firm D call. The TCR comes from a human donor who donated a stem cell graft to a child with acute myeloid leukemia. Source: PBMCs from the stem cell graft donor, taken from the stem cell graft. This chain's CDR3 is CSARDWAFDDYSNQPQHF. CDR3 nucleotide sequence: TGCAGTGCTAGAGATTGGGCTTTTGACGATTATAGCAATCAGCCCCAGCATTTT.